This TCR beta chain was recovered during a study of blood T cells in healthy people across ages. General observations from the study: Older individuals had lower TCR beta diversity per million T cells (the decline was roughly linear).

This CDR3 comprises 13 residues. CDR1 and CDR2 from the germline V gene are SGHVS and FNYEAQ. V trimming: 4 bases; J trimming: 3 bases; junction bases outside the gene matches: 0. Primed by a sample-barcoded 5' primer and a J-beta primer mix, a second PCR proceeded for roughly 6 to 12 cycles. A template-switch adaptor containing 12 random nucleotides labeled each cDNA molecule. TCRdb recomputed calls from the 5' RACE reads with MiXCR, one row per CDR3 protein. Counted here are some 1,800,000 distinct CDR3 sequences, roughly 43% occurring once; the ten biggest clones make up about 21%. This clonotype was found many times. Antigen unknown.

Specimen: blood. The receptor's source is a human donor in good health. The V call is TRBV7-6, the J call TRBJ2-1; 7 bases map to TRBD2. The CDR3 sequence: CASSWDYYNEQFF. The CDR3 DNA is TGTGCCAGCAGCTGGGACTACTACAATGAGCAGTTCTTC.